One sample yielded the 15 T cell receptor beta chains listed below, sequenced in a study of cytomegalovirus exposure and HLA in healthy donors. The PCR contained 60 Vbeta and 13 Jbeta primers. Sequenced by immunoSEQ multiplex PCR; TCRdb stores in-frame clones only, minus some. In the table there are under 90,000 clones, approximately 69% of which are singletons. The sequenced sample consisted of PBMCs. The receptors stem from a man aged 35-49 years in good health and CMV-seropositive.

The chain uses TRBV11-3 and TRBJ2-1; TRBD2 is a possible D gene (5 bases). The V gene's germline CDR1 is SGHNT and CDR2 YENEEA. The ends were cut back, 3 bases at V and 5 bases at J, with 8 bases in the middle. CDR3 length: 13 residues. The CDR3 protein is CASSLIGNNEQFF. The CDR3 nucleotides are TGTGCCAGCAGCTTGATCGGGAACAATGAGCAGTTCTTC.

In regard to this clone: Sequence at one end of the junction differs from germline and may be a read error. The V call is TRBV19, the J call TRBJ1-3; TRBD1 is a possible D gene (5 bases). The CDR3 is 18 amino acids. Germline V gives CDR1 LNHDA, CDR2 SQIVND (reference sequence). CDR3 amino acids: CASSIGWGRPDSGSTIYF. CDR3 sequence (DNA): TGTGCCAGTAGTATAGGGTGGGGCAGACCCGACTCTGGAAGCACCATATATTTT. Looking up the rest from reference TRBV19 and TRBJ1-3 gives the full variable domain: DGGITQSPKYLFRKEGQNVTLSCEQNLNHDAMYWYRQDPGQGLRLIYYSQIVNDFQKGDIAEGYSVSREKKESFPLTVTSAQKNPTAFYLCASSIGWGRPDSGSTIYFGEGSWLTVV.

On this clone: Within the sample, other DNA sequences also encode this same CDR3. V usage is TRBV2 and J usage is TRBJ1-5; D gene uncertain. V was trimmed by 4 bases and J by 1 base, leaving 2 bases between them. There are 12 residues in the CDR3. The germline V gene has CDR1 SNHLY and CDR2 FYNNEI. The CDR3 DNA sequence: TGTGCCAGCAGTGCGAGCAATCAGCCCCAGCATTTT. Protein: CASSASNQPQHF.

The rearrangement uses TRBV2 and TRBJ2-7; a possible D gene is TRBD1 (5 bases). The germline gives CDR1 SNHLY, CDR2 FYNNEI. CDR3 size: 11 residues. V shed 8 bases and J shed 6 bases, with 11 bases lying between them. The DNA of the CDR3 is TGTGCCAGCGGGTTGACAGCCGAGCAGTACTTC. Translated: CASGLTAEQYF.

The V call is TRBV18, the J call TRBJ1-1; D remains unclear. Germline V CDR1 and CDR2: KGHSH, LQKENI. The V gene lost 3 bases and the J gene lost 5 bases, with 7 bases spanning the gap. The CDR3 has 12 amino acids. The CDR3 is CASSPSGTEAFF. In DNA, the CDR3 is TGTGCCAGCTCACCGTCGGGTACTGAAGCTTTCTTT.

The chain couples TRBV9 to TRBJ2-3, with D possibly TRBD2 on 6 matching bases. Trimming stripped 2 bases from V and 7 bases from J, with 8 bases between. The length of the CDR3 is 12 residues. Germline values: CDR1 SGDLS, CDR2 YYNGEE. The CDR3 is CASSVGGNTQYF. The CDR3 DNA reads as TGTGCCAGCAGCGTTGGAGGGAATACGCAGTATTTT. Complete variable domain (other parts from reference TRBV9 and TRBJ2-3): DSGVTQTPKHLITATGQRVTLRCSPRSGDLSVYWYQQSLDQGLQFLIQYYNGEERAKGNILERFSAQQFPDLHSELNLSSLELGDSALYFCASSVGGNTQYFGPGTRLTVL.

The chain is built from TRBV19 and TRBJ1-5; D is ambiguous. Germline V gene lookup returns CDR1 LNHDA and CDR2 SQIVND (reference sequence). The CDR3 loop spans 15 amino acids. The ends were cut back, 1 base at V and 0 bases at J, with 7 bases in the middle. In DNA form, the CDR3 reads TGTGCCAGTAGTATAGGGGCTAATAGCAATCAGCCCCAGCATTTT. Translation gives CASSIGANSNQPQHF.

This clone was seen a handful of times. The V call is TRBV7-9, the J call TRBJ2-1, with D possibly TRBD2 on 6 matching bases. The ends were cut back, 5 bases at V and 6 bases at J, with 20 bases in the middle. This CDR3 is 16 amino acids long. CDR1 is SEHNR, CDR2 FQNEAQ, per germline (reference sequence). The CDR3 coding sequence is TGTGCCAGCAGCGCCTACGGAACGGGAGTGGTCAATGAGCAGTTCTTC. Its translation is CASSAYGTGVVNEQFF.

The chain is built from TRBV4-2 and TRBJ1-1, with 12 nucleotides matching TRBD1. CDR1 and CDR2 from the germline V gene are LGHNA and YNFKEQ. The CDR3 extends over 19 amino acids. V lost 2 bases to trimming and J lost 6 bases; unmatched junction nucleotides: 16. CDR3 sequence reads: CASSQHTRGTGGRAPEAFF. The CDR3 nucleotides are TGTGCCAGCAGCCAACACACCCGAGGGACAGGGGGCCGAGCTCCTGAAGCTTTCTTT.

About this clone: At the DNA level, this CDR3 is encoded by other sequences in the same sample as well. The V gene is TRBV5-1, the J gene TRBJ1-1; D unresolved. Germline CDR1 is SGHRS and CDR2 is YFSETQ. Trimming removed 0 bases at V and 0 bases at J, with 9 bases between. The CDR3 is 15 amino acids. The CDR3 DNA is TGCGCCAGCAGCTTGGGGGCAGGAATGAACACTGAAGCTTTCTTT. Translating gives CASSLGAGMNTEAFF.

CDR3: CASSLVDSTPMNTEAFF. CDR3 coding DNA: TGTGCCAGCAGCTTGGTAGACTCTACCCCCATGAACACTGAAGCTTTCTTT. This sequence joins TRBV7-2 and TRBJ1-1; D gene ambiguous. CDR3 size: 17 residues. Germline V gene data show CDR1 as SGHTA and CDR2 as FQGNSA. The V gene lost 3 bases and the J gene lost 0 bases, with 17 bases spanning the gap.

This clone has a count of ten or more. V gene TRBV6-4 combines with J gene TRBJ2-2; D gene ambiguous. CDR3 size: 14 residues. CDR1 MRHNA and CDR2 SNTAGT come from the germline V gene. V shed 0 bases and J shed 5 bases, with 7 bases lying between them. CDR3 in amino acids: CASSDSTGTGELFF. The CDR3 DNA follows: TGTGCCAGCAGTGACTCGACTGGGACCGGGGAGCTGTTTTTT.

A word on this clone: Different DNA sequences within this sample yield the same CDR3. The CDR3 spells CASSPGTSGGVQTQYF. In nucleotides, the CDR3 is TGCGCCAGCAGCCCCGGGACTAGTGGGGGGGTCCAGACCCAGTACTTC. J is TRBJ2-5 and V is TRBV4-3; TRBD2 matches 8 bases. Germline values: CDR1 LGHNA, CDR2 YSLEER. V was clipped by 4 bases and J by 6 bases; unmatched bases: 13. The CDR3 loop spans 16 amino acids.

This chain links TRBV6-6 with TRBJ2-5; D is perhaps TRBD1 (7 bases). The CDR3 covers 15 residues. Germline lookup yields CDR1 MNHNY and CDR2 SVGAGI (reference sequence). V gave up 5 bases and J gave up 5 bases, with 18 bases separating them. CDR3 DNA sequence: TGTGCCAGCAGTACCCCATTGACAGGGAGGGAGACCCAGTACTTC. This encodes CASSTPLTGRETQYF.

This chain links TRBV11-1 with TRBJ2-7; D possibly corresponds to TRBD2 (6 bases). Germline CDR1 reads SGHAT; CDR2 reads FQDESV (reference sequence). Deletions cut 1 base from V and 3 bases from J, with 16 bases between. This CDR3 spans 16 amino acids. The CDR3 bases are TGTGCCAGCAGCTTAGAATACGGTTCGGGGGTCTACGAGCAGTACTTC. This encodes CASSLEYGSGVYEQYF.